A single sample gave rise to the 17 T cell receptor beta chains below, sequenced in a study of blood T cell repertoires in COVID-19. Method: immunoSEQ multiplex PCR; TCRdb's copy keeps in-frame clones and lacks some. The table includes around 200,000 clones, more than 75% detected once. Sample: peripheral blood. The receptors here all came from a man older than 75 with acute or convalescent COVID-19.

The V call is TRBV10-3, the J call TRBJ2-7; 8 bases are a match to TRBD1. Germline trimming cut 1 base from V and 3 bases from J; bases unmatched to any gene: 2. The CDR3 is made up of 14 amino acids. From germline, CDR1 is ENHRY and CDR2 SYGVKD. CDR3 protein: CAISELTGGYEQYF. The CDR3 nucleotides read TGTGCCATCAGTGAGTTAACAGGGGGCTACGAGCAGTACTTC.

The rearrangement links TRBV24-1 to TRBJ2-7; maybe TRBD2 (6 bases). CDR3 length: 13 amino acids. Germline CDR1 reads KGHDR; CDR2 reads SFDVKD. V was pared by 9 bases and J by 0 bases, with 11 bases between. This CDR3 is CATEDGGSYEQYF. CDR3 nucleotide sequence: TGTGCCACCGAGGACGGGGGCTCCTACGAGCAGTACTTC.

This clone was seen more than once but under ten times. As DNA, the CDR3 is TGTGCCAGTAGTATAAAGCGCAGCTATAATTCACCCCTCCACTTT. Translating gives CASSIKRSYNSPLHF. This rearrangement joins TRBV19 to TRBJ1-6; unclear D gene. The CDR3 has 15 residues. Germline V lookup: CDR1 LNHDA, CDR2 SQIVND (reference sequence). The ends were cut back, 2 bases at V and 3 bases at J, with 8 bases in the middle.

This sequence joins TRBV27 and TRBJ2-7, with 9 positions matching TRBD1. CDR1 and CDR2 (germline): MNHEY, SMNVEV (reference sequence). The CDR3 has 16 residues. Trimming removed 2 bases from V and 0 bases from J; junction bases left unmatched: 5. In DNA form, the CDR3 reads TGTGCCAGCAGTTTAACCGGGACAGGGAACTCCTACGAGCAGTACTTC. Its protein is CASSLTGTGNSYEQYF.

DNA of the CDR3: TGTGCCAGCAGCCCCTTAACAGGGCCCGGGGAGCTGTTTTTT. Amino acids: CASSPLTGPGELFF. The J gene is TRBJ2-2, the V gene TRBV11-3; D perhaps matches TRBD1 (6 bases). Trimming took 5 bases from V and 6 from J, leaving 13 bases between them. This CDR3 spans 14 amino acids. From germline, CDR1 is SGHNT and CDR2 YENEEA. The full variable domain, in which reference TRBV11-3 and TRBJ2-2 provide the parts outside the CDR3, is EAGVVQSPRYKIIEKKQPVAFWCNPISGHNTLYWYLQNLGQGPELLIRYENEEAVDDSQLPKDRFSAERLKGVDSTLKIQPAELGDSAVYLCASSPLTGPGELFFGEGSRLTVL.

This chain links TRBV3-1 (or the pseudogene TRBV3-2) with TRBJ2-7; D unclear. This CDR3 is 17 amino acids long. V lost 0 bases, J lost 0 bases, and 15 bases lay in between. Germline CDR1 reads LGHDT; CDR2 reads YNNKEL (reference sequence). This chain's CDR3 is CASSQDGTAEISYEQYF. The DNA of the CDR3 is TGTGCCAGCAGCCAAGATGGTACAGCCGAAATCTCCTACGAGCAGTACTTC.

DNA for the CDR3: TGTGCCTGGGAAAGCGGGCAGAGCACAGATACGCAGTATTTT. Encoded protein: CAWESGQSTDTQYF. The chain combines TRBV30 with TRBJ2-3; D might be TRBD2 (6 bases). The CDR3 covers 14 residues. CDR1 and CDR2 (germline): GTSNPN, SVGIG (reference sequence). The V end lost 5 bases, the J end lost 0 bases, and 12 bases lay between the germline ends.

The chain uses TRBV11-3 and TRBJ2-2, with 15 bases lining up with TRBD2. The CDR3 is made up of 17 amino acids. J was trimmed by 7 bases and V by 3 bases; bases with no gene match: 6. From germline, CDR1 is SGHNT and CDR2 YENEEA. CDR3 bases: TGTGCCAGCAGCTTCCCGGGACTAGCGGGAGGAGGCGGGGAGCTGTTTTTT. Its translation: CASSFPGLAGGGGELFF.

This chain links TRBV6-1 with TRBJ2-2, with 13 bases fitting TRBD2. The V gene's germline CDR1 is MNHNS and CDR2 SASEGT. The CDR3 loop spans 18 amino acids. Trimming took 3 bases from V and 4 from J; bases not matched to a gene: 8. CDR3 sequence reads: CASSDNPGLAGFTGELFF. The DNA of the CDR3 is TGTGCCAGCAGTGACAATCCGGGACTAGCGGGATTCACCGGGGAGCTGTTTTTT.

The rearrangement uses TRBV25-1 and TRBJ2-1; the D gene is possibly TRBD1 (5 bases). This CDR3 contains 16 residues. The germline V gene has CDR1 MGHDK and CDR2 SYGVNS. V dropped 0 bases and J dropped 2 bases, with 11 bases sitting between them. The CDR3 coding sequence is TGTGCCAGCAGTGAATACACAGGAGACACCTACAATGAGCAGTTCTTC. It codes for CASSEYTGDTYNEQFF.

The V gene is TRBV6-4, the J gene TRBJ2-7; 14 bases map to TRBD2. Germline CDR1 MRHNA, CDR2 SNTAGT. V trimming: 0 bases; J trimming: 3 bases; junction bases outside the gene matches: 7. CDR3 size: 18 residues. The CDR3 protein is CASSDSTSGRAENYEQYF. Written as DNA, the CDR3 is TGTGCCAGCAGTGACTCGACTAGCGGGAGGGCCGAAAACTACGAGCAGTACTTC.

V usage is TRBV29-1 and J usage is TRBJ1-2; 8 nucleotides agree with TRBD1. The germline gives CDR1 SQVTM, CDR2 ANQGSEA. This CDR3 has 14 amino acids. With 5 bases clipped from V and 2 bases from J, the junction kept 7 bases outside the gene matches. The CDR3 bases are TGCAGCGTTAGACCACAGGGGGGGAACTATGGCTACACCTTC. It is translated as CSVRPQGGNYGYTF.

This chain links TRBV18 with TRBJ1-3, with D tentatively TRBD1 (5 bases). The length of the CDR3 is 15 residues. Germline V gives CDR1 KGHSH, CDR2 LQKENI. V dropped 0 bases and J dropped 3 bases, with 9 bases sitting between them. The CDR3 region is CASSPPSGYGNTIYF. In DNA form, the CDR3 reads TGTGCCAGCTCACCACCATCAGGGTATGGAAACACCATATATTTT.

The V and J genes are TRBV3-1 (or the pseudogene TRBV3-2) and TRBJ2-2; TRBD2 is a possible D gene (5 bases). There are 16 residues in the CDR3. Germline loops: CDR1 LGHDT, CDR2 YNNKEL (reference sequence). Trimming stripped 1 base from V and 7 bases from J, with 16 bases between. CDR3 nucleotide sequence: TGTGCCAGCAGCCAAGGGCCGCAGACGGCGGGCGGGGAGCTGTTTTTT. It specifies CASSQGPQTAGGELFF.

The chain is built from TRBV6-5 and TRBJ2-3, with D possibly TRBD1 on 6 matching bases. Trimming removed 2 bases at V and 4 bases at J, with 10 bases between. The germline V gene encodes CDR1 MNHEY and CDR2 SVGAGI. This CDR3 is built from 14 residues. CDR3 nucleotide sequence: TGTGCCAGCAGTTACGGAAGGACAGCAGATACGCAGTATTTT. Translating it yields CASSYGRTADTQYF.

Written as DNA, the CDR3 is TGTGCCAGCTCTCTTTTGGGTCGGGGAGGCGATGAGCAGTTCTTC. It is translated as CASSLLGRGGDEQFF. The chain joins TRBV18 to TRBJ2-1; perhaps TRBD2 as D (6 bases). CDR1 and CDR2 from the germline V gene are KGHSH and LQKENI. CDR3 length equals 15 residues. With 6 bases removed from V and 8 bases from J, the gap between germline ends came to 20 bases.

The chain is built from TRBV4-2 and TRBJ1-4, with TRBD1 identical over 9 bases. The CDR3 has 15 residues. V lost 2 bases, J lost 5 bases, and 3 bases stayed unmatched. The germline V gene encodes CDR1 LGHNA and CDR2 YNFKEQ. CDR3 amino acids: CASSQSGTGNEKLFF. CDR3 bases: TGTGCCAGCAGCCAATCCGGGACAGGGAATGAAAAACTGTTTTTT.